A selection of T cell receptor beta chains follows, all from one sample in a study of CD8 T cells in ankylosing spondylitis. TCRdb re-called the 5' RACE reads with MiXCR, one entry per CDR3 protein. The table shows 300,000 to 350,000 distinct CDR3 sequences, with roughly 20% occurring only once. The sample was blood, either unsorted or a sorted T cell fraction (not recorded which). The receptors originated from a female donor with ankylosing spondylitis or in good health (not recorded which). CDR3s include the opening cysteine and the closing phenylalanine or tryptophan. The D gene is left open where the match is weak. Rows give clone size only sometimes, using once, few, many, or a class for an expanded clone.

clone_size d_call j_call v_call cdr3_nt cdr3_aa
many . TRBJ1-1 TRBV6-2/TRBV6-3 TGTGCCAGCGGTTCACACCGGGCCCCCAAATCGTACACTGAAGCTTTCTTT CASGSHRAPKSYTEAFF
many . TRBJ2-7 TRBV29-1 TGCAGCGTTGCGCAAATAAAGAGCTCCTACGAGCAGTACTTC CSVAQIKSSYEQYF
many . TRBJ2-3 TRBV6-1 TGTGCCAGTGCGCGACAGTCCAGGAACACAGATACGCAGTATTTT CASARQSRNTDTQYF
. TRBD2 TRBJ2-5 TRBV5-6 TGTGCCAGCAGCGCAACCGGACTAGCGGGAGGAGAGACCCAGTACTTC CASSATGLAGGETQYF
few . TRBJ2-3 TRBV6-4 TGTGCCAGCAGTGACGGGGAGCGGTTCAGCACAGATACGCAGTATTTT CASSDGERFSTDTQYF
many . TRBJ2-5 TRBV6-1 TGTGCCAGTAGGCTCCTGGGACAAGAGACCCAGTACTTC CASRLLGQETQYF
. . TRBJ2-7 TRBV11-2 TGTGCCAGCAGCTTAGAGACGACCTCCTACGAGCAGTACTTC CASSLETTSYEQYF
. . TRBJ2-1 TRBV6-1 TGTGCCAGCACCCCCCACTATGCCTACAATGAGCAGTTCTTC CASTPHYAYNEQFF
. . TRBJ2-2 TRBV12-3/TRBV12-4 TGTGCCAGCAGTTTAGTCAGAGCGACCGGGGAGCTGTTTTTT CASSLVRATGELFF
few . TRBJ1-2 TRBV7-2 TGTGCCAGCAGCTTACCGGGTAATAGGGGCTACACCTTC CASSLPGNRGYTF
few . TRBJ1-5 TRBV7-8 TGTGCCAGCAGCTTAATGGGGAGACAGGCCGGCAATCAGCCCCAGCATTTT CASSLMGRQAGNQPQHF
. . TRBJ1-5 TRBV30 TGTGCCTGGAGTTCTGGGAATCAGCCCCAGCATTTT CAWSSGNQPQHF
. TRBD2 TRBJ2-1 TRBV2 TGTGCCAGCAGACGAACTAGCGGGACCTACAATGAGCAGTTCTTC CASRRTSGTYNEQFF
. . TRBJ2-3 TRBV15 TGTGCCACCAGCACAGGGGCAGATACGCAGTATTTT CATSTGADTQYF
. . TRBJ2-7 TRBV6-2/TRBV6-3 TGTGCCAGCAGATGGGCGCCAGCCGGGTACGAGCAGTACTTC CASRWAPAGYEQYF
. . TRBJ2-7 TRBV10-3 TGTGCCATCAGTGACCCGGGCTGGGGGTTGGGGAACGAGCAGTACTTC CAISDPGWGLGNEQYF
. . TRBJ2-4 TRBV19 TGTGCCAGTAGGAGCCGGGACTGGGATAACATTCAGTACTTC CASRSRDWDNIQYF
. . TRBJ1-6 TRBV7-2 TGTGCCAGCAGCTTATCCTCCACACCCCTCCACTTT CASSLSSTPLHF
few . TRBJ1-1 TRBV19 TGTGCCAGTAGTTACTCGACCAGGTCGGGGACTGAAGCTTTCTTT CASSYSTRSGTEAFF
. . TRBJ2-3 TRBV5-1 TGCGCCAGCAGCCTTAATGGACAACCGGGGGATACGCAGTATTTT CASSLNGQPGDTQYF
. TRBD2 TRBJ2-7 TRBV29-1 TGCAGCGTCGGGGGGGGGAGTAAAAAGCAGTACTTC CSVGGGSKKQYF
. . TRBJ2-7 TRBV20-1 TGCAGTGGTCGACGGGGATTCTACGAGCAGTACTTC CSGRRGFYEQYF
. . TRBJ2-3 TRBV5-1 TGCGCCAGCAGCGGGGGATTACTGACTGTCCTGGGCACAGATACGCAGTATTTT CASSGGLLTVLGTDTQYF
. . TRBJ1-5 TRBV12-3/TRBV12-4 TGTGCCAGCAGTTTAGGGGTTTATAGCAATCAGCCCCAGCATTTT CASSLGVYSNQPQHF
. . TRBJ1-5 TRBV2 TGTGCCAGCAGTGGACAGGTATTATCTTCAACGCCCCAGCATTTT CASSGQVLSSTPQHF
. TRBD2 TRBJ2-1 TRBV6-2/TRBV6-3 TGTGCCAGCAGTGTGGCTTCCGTGACTAGCGGGATATCGAAGGAGCAGTTCTTC CASSVASVTSGISKEQFF
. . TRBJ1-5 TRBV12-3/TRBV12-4 TGTGCCAGCAGCAATTACGGGGATGGACAGCCCCAGCATTTT CASSNYGDGQPQHF
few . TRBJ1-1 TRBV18 TGTGCCAGCTCACCTTCGGGGGAAGAAGCTTTCTTT CASSPSGEEAFF
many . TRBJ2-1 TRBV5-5 TGTGCCAGCAGCTTGTTGGTGGTCCCGCCTGGGAATGAGCAGTTCTTC CASSLLVVPPGNEQFF
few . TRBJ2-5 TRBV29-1 TGCAGCGTTATAGGACGGTACCAAGAGACCCAGTACTTC CSVIGRYQETQYF
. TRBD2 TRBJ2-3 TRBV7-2 TGTGCCAGCAGCCCCCGGCGAGCGGGAGGGACAGATACGCAGTATTTT CASSPRRAGGTDTQYF
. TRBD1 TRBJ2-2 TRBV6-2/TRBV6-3 TGTGCCAGCAGTTACTCGATGATGTACAGGGGAGAGCTGTTTTTT CASSYSMMYRGELFF
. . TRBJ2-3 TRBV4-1 TGCGCCAGCAGCCAAGTAGGCTCCCGACTGCCTAGCACAGATACGCAGTATTTT CASSQVGSRLPSTDTQYF
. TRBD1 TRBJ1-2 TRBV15 TGTGCCACCAGCAGGGACAGGGGAAGGTATGGCTACACCTTC CATSRDRGRYGYTF
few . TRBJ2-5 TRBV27 TGTGCCAGCAGTCTACTGAGAGACGTGGGGGAGACCCAGTACTTC CASSLLRDVGETQYF
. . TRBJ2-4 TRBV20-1 TGCAGTGCTAGCCGTCTAGCCAAAAACATTCAGTACTTC CSASRLAKNIQYF
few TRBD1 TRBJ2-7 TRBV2 TGTGCCAGCAGGGGGACAGGAACCTACGAGCAGTACTTC CASRGTGTYEQYF
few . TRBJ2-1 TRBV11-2 TGTGCCAGCAGGCCGGTCCGGACTTTTCCCTACAATGAGCAGTTCTTC CASRPVRTFPYNEQFF
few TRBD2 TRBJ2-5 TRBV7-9 TGTGCCAGCACCCTCGGGGGGACGTACCAAGAGACCCAGTACTTC CASTLGGTYQETQYF
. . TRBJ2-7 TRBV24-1 TGTGCCACCTTACCGAACCAAGGGAGCTCCTACGAGCAGTACTTC CATLPNQGSSYEQYF
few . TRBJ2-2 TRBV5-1 . CASSLDRGSTGELFFF
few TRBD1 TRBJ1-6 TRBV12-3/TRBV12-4 TGTGCCAGCAGCTGGGACAGGGGATCCTATAATTCACCCCTCCACTTT CASSWDRGSYNSPLHF
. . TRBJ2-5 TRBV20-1 TGCAGTGTCTACTTACCTCGGGAGACCCAGTACTTC CSVYLPRETQYF
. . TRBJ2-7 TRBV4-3 TGCGCCAGCAGCCAAGAGTTGGCTCGAACGGGGGAGCAGTACTTC CASSQELARTGEQYF
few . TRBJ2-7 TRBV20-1 TGCAGTGGAAAGGTGGACTCCTACGAGCAGTACTTC CSGKVDSYEQYF
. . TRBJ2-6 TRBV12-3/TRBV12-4 TGTGCCAGCAGTTTAGCCCGCTTGTCTGGGTCCAACGTCCTGACTTTC CASSLARLSGSNVLTF
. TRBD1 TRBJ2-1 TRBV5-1 TGCGCCAGCAGCTTGGGTGACAGGGGGCGCTTCAATGAGCAGTTCTTC CASSLGDRGRFNEQFF
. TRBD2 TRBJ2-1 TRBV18 TGTGCCAGCTCACCAACCCCATGGACTCTAGCGGGAGAGCCCAGCGAGCAGTTCTTC CASSPTPWTLAGEPSEQFF
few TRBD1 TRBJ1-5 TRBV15 TGTGCCACCAGCAGGGGAGGGCAGGGGGACGATCAGCCCCAGCATTTT CATSRGGQGDDQPQHF
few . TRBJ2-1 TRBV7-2 TGTGCCAGCAGCCCAGTACACGCAGGTTCCAATGAGCAGTTCTTC CASSPVHAGSNEQFF
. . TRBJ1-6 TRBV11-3 TGTGCCAGCAGCTTCGGAGCTAATTCACCCCTCCACTTT CASSFGANSPLHF
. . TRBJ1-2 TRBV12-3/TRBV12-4 TGTGCCAGCAGTGAGCCGGGACTGGAGCTCCGCTACACCTTC CASSEPGLELRYTF
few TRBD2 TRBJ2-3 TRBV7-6 TGTGCCAGCAGATCCCAGGCGGGAGGACCCCCGGATACGCAGTATTTT CASRSQAGGPPDTQYF
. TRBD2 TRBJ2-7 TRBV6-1 TGTGCCAGCATCTTCCTGGGAACTAGCGGGACCTACGAGCAGTACTTC CASIFLGTSGTYEQYF
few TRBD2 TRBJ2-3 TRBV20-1 TGCAGTGCTCCCCCTTGGGAGGGAGGAAGGATAGATACGCAGTATTTT CSAPPWEGGRIDTQYF
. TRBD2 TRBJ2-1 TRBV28 TGTGCCAGCAGGGGGACTAGCGTCTACAATGAGCAGTTCTTC CASRGTSVYNEQFF
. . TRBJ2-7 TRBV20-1 TGCAGTGCCGCCTTAGACTACGAGCAGTACTTC CSAALDYEQYF
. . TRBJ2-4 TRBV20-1 TGCAGTGCTAGAGAACCGGGCCTCACCAAAAACATTCAGTACTTC CSAREPGLTKNIQYF